This TCR beta chain was documented in a study of cytomegalovirus exposure and HLA in healthy donors. The study ran its PCR with 60 Vbeta and 13 Jbeta primers. Clones were read by immunoSEQ multiplex PCR, and TCRdb kept only the in-frame ones, dropping some. The table includes around 200,000 clones, roughly 88% detected once. Whole-study results and caveats: The number of N-insertions in an Asian-associated ancestry cluster was reportedly below the roughly 620-donor mean in a later analysis.

Comment on this clone: Antigen unknown.

Sequencing was performed on PBMCs. The TCR comes from a girl aged 2 to 9 in good health and CMV-seropositive.

DNA of the CDR3: TGTGCCAGCAGCGTATGGGGGAGGGTTAACAATGAGCAGTTCTTC. Translation gives CASSVWGRVNNEQFF. V gene TRBV9 combines with J gene TRBJ2-1, with 7 bases identical to TRBD2. Trimming cost V 1 base and J 5 bases; bases outside gene matches: 6. In germline, CDR1 is SGDLS, CDR2 YYNGEE. The CDR3 loop spans 15 amino acids.